These 23 T cell receptor beta chains were sequenced from one sample in a study of spatial heterogeneity in lung cancer. TCRdb reprocessed the 5' RACE reads via MiXCR and lists one record per CDR3 protein. In the table there are tens of thousands of distinct CDR3 sequences, around 12% of which are singletons. The sample's time point: sample taken at primary tumor resection. The authors sequenced whole RNA from tumor, nontumor lung or frozen PBMC without sorting. This specimen consisted of PBMCs, obtained at surgery. Receptors were obtained from a male donor with early-stage non-small cell lung cancer.

This clonotype was observed at least ten times. The chain has TRBV7-9 and TRBJ2-3, with unresolved D. The germline CDR1 and CDR2 sequences are SEHNR and FQNEAQ (reference sequence). V was clipped by 4 bases and J by 6 bases, with 8 bases between them. The CDR3 spans 12 residues. CDR3 sequence: CASSYAVDTQYF. In DNA, the CDR3 is TGTGCCAGCAGCTACGCTGTGGATACGCAGTATTTT.

This clonotype was seen ten or more times. The rearrangement joins TRBV29-1 to TRBJ2-3; D unclear. The CDR3 totals 11 residues. In germline, CDR1 is SQVTM, CDR2 ANQGSEA. Between the trimmed V and J ends, which lost 6 bases and 2 bases, there was a span of 6 bases. The CDR3 is CSVRPTDTQYF. CDR3 coding DNA: TGCAGCGTCCGGCCCACAGATACGCAGTATTTT.

This clonotype came up many times. The V and J genes are TRBV9 and TRBJ2-2, with D possibly matching TRBD1 (5 bases). The V and J ends lost 3 bases and 4 bases respectively, with 10 bases between them. This CDR3 has 14 residues. From germline, CDR1 is SGDLS and CDR2 YYNGEE. CDR3 sequence reads: CASSADSSTGELFF. For the CDR3, the DNA is TGTGCCAGCAGCGCCGACAGTAGCACCGGGGAGCTGTTTTTT. Filled out from reference TRBV9 and TRBJ2-2, the complete variable domain reads DSGVTQTPKHLITATGQRVTLRCSPRSGDLSVYWYQQSLDQGLQFLIQYYNGEERAKGNILERFSAQQFPDLHSELNLSSLELGDSALYFCASSADSSTGELFFGEGSRLTVL.

The sample holds a few counts of this clonotype. This rearrangement joins TRBV5-1 to TRBJ2-2; perhaps TRBD1 as D (6 bases). V lost 0 bases and J 4 bases, leaving 10 bases between the germline ends. There are 15 residues in the CDR3. Germline-derived CDR1 and CDR2 are SGHRS and YFSETQ. CDR3 nucleotide sequence: TGCGCCAGCAGCTTGGTACGGACAGTCACCGGGGAGCTGTTTTTT. Translated: CASSLVRTVTGELFF. The full variable domain, completed using reference TRBV5-1 and TRBJ2-2, is KAGVTQTPRYLIKTRGQQVTLSCSPISGHRSVSWYQQTPGQGLQFLFEYFSETQRNKGNFPGRFSGRQFSNSRSEMNVSTLELGDSALYLCASSLVRTVTGELFFGEGSRLTVL.

This clonotype turned up a few times. V is TRBV9 and J is TRBJ1-6, with D hard to call. V lost 0 bases and J lost 7, with 8 bases in between. CDR3 size: 14 residues. Germline assignment: CDR1 SGDLS and CDR2 YYNGEE. DNA for the CDR3: TGTGCCAGCAGCGTAGCAACAGCAAATTCACCCCTCCACTTT. This codes for CASSVATANSPLHF.

This clonotype was observed a few times. The chain is built from TRBV3-1 and TRBJ2-3; tentative D call: TRBD1 (6 bases). V dropped 0 bases and J dropped 5 bases, with 12 bases sitting between them. The germline V gene has CDR1 LGHDT and CDR2 YNNKEL (reference sequence). CDR3 length: 15 amino acids. The CDR3 region is CASSQEATGRDTQYF. CDR3 bases: TGTGCCAGCAGCCAAGAGGCAACAGGGCGAGATACGCAGTATTTT.

This clonotype was seen at least ten times. The chain has TRBV6-2 or TRBV6-3 and TRBJ2-7; D not resolved. The CDR3 consists of 10 residues. Trimming took off 5 bases at V and 3 bases at J, with 2 bases between the two ends. Looked up from germline, CDR1 is MNHEY and CDR2 is SVGEGT. This CDR3 is CASSDYEQYF. The CDR3 DNA reads as TGTGCCAGCAGTGACTACGAGCAGTACTTC.

Only a few counts were recorded for this clonotype. This chain joins TRBV27 and TRBJ2-3; D is possibly TRBD1 or TRBD2 (6 bases each). CDR3 length: 16 amino acids. V lost 7 bases, J lost 2 bases, and 19 bases lay in between. Germline-derived CDR1 and CDR2 are MNHEY and SMNVEV (reference sequence). CDR3 DNA sequence: TGTGCCAGCACCTTACGGGGGCGACAGACCACAGATACGCAGTATTTT. Translated, it gives CASTLRGRQTTDTQYF.

The rearrangement uses TRBV3-1 and TRBJ2-5; 12 nucleotides align to TRBD2. The germline V gene encodes CDR1 LGHDT and CDR2 YNNKEL (reference sequence). The CDR3 has 16 amino acids. Germline trimming cut 1 base from V and 5 bases from J; bases unmatched to any gene: 5. The CDR3 DNA sequence: TGTGCCAGCAGCCAAGGACTAGCGGGAGTAAGGGAGACCCAGTACTTC. Translating gives CASSQGLAGVRETQYF.

The rearrangement joins TRBV3-1 to TRBJ2-2; TRBD1 aligns across 7 bases. Germline V gene sequence: CDR1 LGHDT, CDR2 YNNKEL (reference sequence). The CDR3 spans 15 residues. V trimming: 0 bases; J trimming: 6 bases; junction bases outside the gene matches: 4. CDR3 bases: TGTGCCAGCAGCCAAGACAGGGGGATCTCCGGGGAGCTGTTTTTT. It codes for CASSQDRGISGELFF.

This clonotype has just a few counts. J is TRBJ2-4 and V is TRBV29-1; D gene ambiguous. V was shortened by 3 bases and J by 0 bases, with 9 bases between the two germline ends. CDR1 SQVTM and CDR2 ANQGSEA come from the germline V gene. The CDR3 extends over 14 amino acids. The CDR3 nucleotides are TGCAGCGTTGATTTTACCGGAGCCAAAAACATTCAGTACTTC. It codes for CSVDFTGAKNIQYF.

In this sample, this clonotype turned up many times. This rearrangement joins TRBV10-3 to TRBJ2-1, with 7 bases lining up with TRBD2. Trimming cost V 3 bases and J 2 bases; bases outside gene matches: 7. Germline V gene lookup returns CDR1 ENHRY and CDR2 SYGVKD. This CDR3 has 16 amino acids. The CDR3 protein is CAISDRSGLAYNEQFF. The CDR3 nucleotides read TGTGCCATCAGTGACCGTAGCGGGTTAGCCTACAATGAGCAGTTCTTC.

This clonotype was picked up many times. This rearrangement joins TRBV10-3 to TRBJ2-5, with a weak D call TRBD1 (6 bases). The CDR3 spans 16 residues. Germline CDR1 ENHRY, CDR2 SYGVKD. The V gene lost 2 bases and the J gene lost 2 bases, with 15 bases spanning the gap. This CDR3 is CAISETLTGPQETQYF. The CDR3 DNA follows: TGTGCCATCAGTGAGACATTGACAGGCCCTCAAGAGACCCAGTACTTC.

This sequence joins TRBV18 and TRBJ1-5; no reliable D call. The V end lost 7 bases, the J end lost 3 bases, and 10 bases lay between the germline ends. The CDR3 contains 13 residues. CDR1 is KGHSH and CDR2 is LQKENI in the germline V gene. The CDR3 nucleotides are TGTGCCAGCTACGCGGGTTACAATCAGCCCCAGCATTTT. It yields the protein CASYAGYNQPQHF.

This clonotype has more than one count but fewer than ten. Here the CDR3 reads CSVEDRTNPQNEQFF. The DNA for the CDR3 is TGCAGCGTTGAAGATCGGACTAACCCCCAGAATGAGCAGTTCTTC. The rearrangement joins TRBV29-1 to TRBJ2-1; tentatively, D is TRBD2 (6 bases). V was cut by 0 bases and J by 7 bases, with 16 bases left in between. CDR3 length equals 15 residues. Germline V gene data show CDR1 as SQVTM and CDR2 as ANQGSEA.

The chain joins TRBV27 to TRBJ2-7; D possibly corresponds to TRBD1 (6 bases). The V gene's germline CDR1 is MNHEY and CDR2 SMNVEV (reference sequence). The CDR3 is 15 residues long. Trimming shortened V by 5 bases and J by 3 bases, and 17 bases separated the two germline ends. CDR3: CASSQGIGAFYEQYF. As DNA, the CDR3 is TGTGCCAGCAGTCAGGGGATAGGAGCTTTCTACGAGCAGTACTTC.

The CDR3 region has the DNA TGTGCCTGGAGCTTCCAGGGAGGTCAGCCCCAGCATTTT. It translates to CAWSFQGGQPQHF. The rearrangement uses TRBV30 and TRBJ1-5; possible D gene TRBD1, 5 bases. With 3 bases removed from V and 6 bases from J, the gap between germline ends came to 12 bases. The CDR3 covers 13 residues. Per germline, CDR1 GTSNPN and CDR2 SVGIG (reference sequence).

This clonotype was observed a few times. The chain combines TRBV7-3 with TRBJ2-3; D remains ambiguous. The V gene's germline CDR1 is SGHTA and CDR2 FQGTGA. This CDR3 is built from 15 residues. Trimming pared 1 base from V and 4 bases from J, leaving 12 bases between. CDR3 residues: CASSLSFSLADTQYF. In DNA, the CDR3 is TGTGCCAGCAGCTTAAGTTTCAGCCTAGCAGATACGCAGTATTTT.

This chain connects TRBV7-2 to TRBJ2-5; the match to TRBD2 covers 8 bases. Trimming removed 4 bases from V and 2 bases from J; junction bases left unmatched: 9. Germline V gives CDR1 SGHTA, CDR2 FQGNSA. The CDR3 has 16 residues. Here the CDR3 DNA reads TGTGCCAGCAGCTCGGCTGGCGGGGGGATTCAAGAGACCCAGTACTTC. This codes for CASSSAGGGIQETQYF.

This chain connects TRBV7-2 to TRBJ2-5, with 11 bases aligning to TRBD2. The length of the CDR3 is 15 residues. CDR1 and CDR2 from the germline V gene are SGHTA and FQGNSA. Unmatched junction bases numbered 6, after V lost 5 bases and J lost 4 bases. The CDR3 sequence: CASSQEGTSGETQYF. CDR3 coding DNA: TGTGCCAGCAGCCAGGAAGGGACTAGCGGAGAGACCCAGTACTTC.

This clonotype showed up just a few times. The CDR3 DNA reads as TGTGCCTGGAGTGGAGGACAGGGGCCCTATGGCTACACCTTC. Translation gives CAWSGGQGPYGYTF. The chain uses TRBV30 and TRBJ1-2; 9 nucleotides agree with TRBD1. Losses at the gene ends were 1 base for V and 4 bases for J; bases not matched to a gene: 4. Germline V gives CDR1 GTSNPN, CDR2 SVGIG (reference sequence). This CDR3 spans 14 amino acids.

This clonotype was recorded at least ten times. This chain connects TRBV11-3 to TRBJ2-1; TRBD1 agrees at 8 bases. Germline V gene sequence: CDR1 SGHNT, CDR2 YENEEA. The CDR3 totals 15 residues. The trim removed 1 base at V and 7 bases at J, leaving 6 bases unmatched. CDR3 sequence (DNA): TGTGCCAGCAGCTTAGCAGGGGGCGCAACGAATGAGCAGTTCTTC. Encoded protein: CASSLAGGATNEQFF. Full variable domain (outside the CDR3, taken from reference TRBV11-3 and TRBJ2-1): EAGVVQSPRYKIIEKKQPVAFWCNPISGHNTLYWYLQNLGQGPELLIRYENEEAVDDSQLPKDRFSAERLKGVDSTLKIQPAELGDSAVYLCASSLAGGATNEQFFGPGTRLTVL.

The table lists this clonotype with many counts. The chain has TRBV5-1 and TRBJ2-7; tentative D call: TRBD2 (5 bases). V was clipped by 5 bases and J by 3 bases, with 15 bases between them. CDR1 is SGHRS, CDR2 YFSETQ, per germline. The CDR3 is 14 residues long. In DNA form, the CDR3 reads TGCGCCAGCAGACCCTCGGCGGGCCGCTACGAGCAGTACTTC. It specifies CASRPSAGRYEQYF.